This T cell receptor (beta chain) was documented in a study of molecular identifiers for immune sequencing clone quantification. Regarding the study as a whole: It was shown that clones above 20 RNA copies held over 99% of effector molecules, but under 1% in naive cells.

With respect to this clonotype: What it recognizes is unknown.

The J segment lost 8 bases and the V segment lost 5 bases, leaving 6 bases of the junction unmatched. The CDR3 extends over 13 amino acids. The germline V gene has CDR1 SNHLY and CDR2 FYNNEI. The authors gated naive CD8 T cells as CD8+CD4-CCR7+CD45RA+ for sorting. The use of previously described methods and listed TCR primers produced the bulk TCR libraries. TCRdb re-analysed the PCR reads in MiXCR, keeping a single row per CDR3 protein. The sample has more than 85,000 distinct CDR3 sequences, 36% seen once. This TCR was recovered from a human donor in good health. Some libraries in this study had Jurkat cell RNA spiked in. Sequencing was performed on naive CD8+ T cells from blood, with Jurkat cell RNA spiked in. Subset in this sample: FACS-sorted CD8+CD4-CCR7+CD45RA+ naive T cells. The V and J genes are TRBV2 and TRBJ1-2; 9 bases align to TRBD1. In DNA form, the CDR3 reads TGTGCCAGCAGTTTACAGGGGGCCCAGGGCTACACCTTC. Translated: CASSLQGAQGYTF.